Listed below are T cell receptor beta chains from one sample, sequenced in a study of neoadjuvant anti-PD-1 for oral cavity cancer. Clones were read by immunoSEQ multiplex PCR, and TCRdb kept only the in-frame ones, dropping some. The sample comprises fewer than 90,000 clones, roughly 84% of which are singletons, and more than 3% rests with the top ten. The source was PBMCs, collected after nivolumab (anti-PD-1) treatment. All receptors derive from a person aged 35 to 85 with oral cavity squamous cell carcinoma. Both conserved end residues are part of each CDR3. Each record gives: clone size, D gene, V gene, J gene, CDR3 DNA, CDR3 protein. A D gene is named only where the DNA matches it firmly. Size is stated for part of the rows, as once, few or many counts, or as a class when the clone is expanded.

few	TRBD2	TRBV19	TRBJ2-5	TGTGCCAGCGCGGGCGGGAGCGAGACCCAGTACTTC	CASAGGSETQYF
-	-	TRBV6-1	TRBJ2-7	TGTGCCAGCAGCACTAGCAATTACGGCTACGAGCAGTACTTC	CASSTSNYGYEQYF
-	-	TRBV6-5	TRBJ2-1	TGTGCCAGCAGTTTTATAGCGGGACAGTACAATGAGCAGTTCTTC	CASSFIAGQYNEQFF
-	TRBD2	TRBV11-2	TRBJ2-3	TGTGCCAGCAGCTTATCAGCGGGAGTGGGTGAAGATACGCAGTATTTT	CASSLSAGVGEDTQYF
-	-	TRBV30	TRBJ1-1	TGTGCCTGGATGAAGCAGGCGAACACTGAAGCTTTCTTT	CAWMKQANTEAFF
-	TRBD2	TRBV7-9	TRBJ2-7	TGTGCCAGCAGTCCCATGGGGGCGGGAGGTGACGAGCAGTACTTC	CASSPMGAGGDEQYF
few	TRBD2	TRBV2	TRBJ2-7	TGTGCCAGCGACTGGGGACTAGCGGGAGAGTCCGAGCAGTACTTC	CASDWGLAGESEQYF
-	-	TRBV5-8	TRBJ1-1	TGTGCCAGCAGCCTCCGGGGTCTTGCCACTGAAGCTTTCTTT	CASSLRGLATEAFF
few	TRBD2	TRBV11-2	TRBJ2-1	TGTGCCAGCAGCTTAGGCCTAGCGGGAGTCCCGGGAAATGAGCAGTTCTTC	CASSLGLAGVPGNEQFF
-	-	TRBV6-5	TRBJ2-2	TGTGCCAGCCACGGGTACACCGGGGAGCTGTTTTTT	CASHGYTGELFF
-	-	TRBV11-2	TRBJ2-2	TGTGCCAGCAGCTTACAAGTAACCGGGGAGCTGTTTTTT	CASSLQVTGELFF
-	TRBD1	TRBV30	TRBJ2-7	TGTGCCTGGAGTGTAGAGGGGGCTAGGGAGCAGTACTTC	CAWSVEGAREQYF
-	TRBD2	TRBV5-1	TRBJ2-3	TGCGCCAGCAGCTCAAGACTAGCGGGCCTCACAGATACGCAGTATTTT	CASSSRLAGLTDTQYF
-	TRBD1	TRBV29-1	TRBJ2-7	TGCAGCGTACGACAGGGGGCCACCTACGAGCAGTACTTC	CSVRQGATYEQYF
-	-	TRBV29-1	TRBJ1-5	TGCAGCGTTGAAGGAGGGGAAGATCAGCCCCAGCATTTT	CSVEGGEDQPQHF
-	TRBD2	TRBV4-2	TRBJ2-2	TGTGCCAGCAGCCAAGATCTAAAAAGGGAGGGCCAGGACGGGGAGCTGTTTTTT	CASSQDLKREGQDGELFF